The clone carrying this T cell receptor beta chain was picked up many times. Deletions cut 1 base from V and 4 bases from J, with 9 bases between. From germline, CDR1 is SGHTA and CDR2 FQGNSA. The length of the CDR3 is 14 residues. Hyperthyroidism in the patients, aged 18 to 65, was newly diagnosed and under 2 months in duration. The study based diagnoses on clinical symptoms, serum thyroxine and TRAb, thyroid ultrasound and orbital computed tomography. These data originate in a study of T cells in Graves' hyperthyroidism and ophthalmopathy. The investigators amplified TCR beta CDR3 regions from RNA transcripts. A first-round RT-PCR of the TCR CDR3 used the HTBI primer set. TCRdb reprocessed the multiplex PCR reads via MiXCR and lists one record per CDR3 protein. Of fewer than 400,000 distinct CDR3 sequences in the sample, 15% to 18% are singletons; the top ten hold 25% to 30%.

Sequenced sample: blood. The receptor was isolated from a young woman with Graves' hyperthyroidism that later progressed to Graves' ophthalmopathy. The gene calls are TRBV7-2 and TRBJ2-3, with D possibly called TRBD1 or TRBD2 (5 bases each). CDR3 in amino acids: CASSLGRGADTQYF. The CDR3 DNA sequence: TGTGCCAGCAGCTTAGGTCGGGGCGCAGATACGCAGTATTTT.